This entry describes one T cell receptor beta chain. Its antigen is still unknown. A much larger clone sits a single nucleotide away, making a read error possible. Library preparation was by 5' RACE. Instrument on record: Illumina HiSeq 2500. A second about 7 to 12 cycle PCR used a sample-barcoded 5' primer and a J-beta primer mix. A unique molecular identifier was introduced onto each TCR beta cDNA molecule by a template-switch 5' adaptor carrying 12 random nucleotides. Each sample yielded at least 2.5 million CDR3-containing paired-end reads. First-strand cDNA synthesis was performed from all RNA using the Mint cDNA synthesis kit, with priming by a TRBC-specific oligonucleotide. All cDNA was treated with uracil-DNA glycosylase and then went through a first 18-cycle PCR with the universal primers M1SS and BC2_uni_R. As for the original processing: Normalization of each sample was performed by random selection of 1 million high-quality reads, each carrying a distinct molecular identifier. Instead of being binned into consensus sequences, reads that shared molecular identifiers were thrown out. MiTCR, set to a Q25 quality threshold and the strictest error-elimination algorithm, was used for CDR3 identification, clonotype clustering and error correction. A nonparametric unseen species model with Euler transformation was used to estimate a lower bound on total TCR beta diversity. Using fastp at Q25 and MiXCR, TCRdb reprocessed the public reads and kept productive beta chains. Every entry covers one CDR3 protein and lists the most common genes and DNA from its rows. These V and J calls originate from TCRdb's pipeline instead of the authors' own analysis. Counted in this sample were roughly 2 million distinct CDR3 sequences; about 49% of them appeared once. The ten largest account for more than 2% of the sample.

The entry originates in a study of blood T cells in healthy people across ages (dated by TCRdb to about 2015). Some background on the complete study: In model experiments, template switching captured about one uniquely barcoded TCR beta cDNA molecule for every two T cells. Using deep sequencing normalized with unique cDNA molecular identifiers, the study measured how TCR beta repertoire diversity changes with age. The donors were split into four age groups: young (average around 16 years), middle-aged (around 40), aged (62) and long-lived (82). To avoid experimental bias, donors of different ages were randomly spread across the sequencing lanes. For two donors (one aged 18 to 30 and one aged 80 or older), the study analyzed two additional independent replicas of 1 million unique cDNA reads from the same blood draw. Points the paper makes about the study in general: Total diversity estimates from one million sequenced T cells were considered lower bounds and underestimates. Observed TCR beta diversity correlated strongly with the percentage of naive T cells measured by flow cytometry. As age increased, observed TCR beta diversity per million T cells dropped in a roughly linear way, and a significant reduction was already evident by age about 40. Compared with the aged group, the long-lived group had more naive CD4+ T cells, fewer expanded clones and increased TCR diversity, a pattern suggesting age selection. Donor CMV infection status was unknown, potentially confounding age-related changes in expanded clonotypes. Conclusive comparison of naive and antigen-experienced compartments was prevented by the profiling of bulk unsorted PBMCs.

The donors were roughly 38 Caucasian individuals from Russia, aged 6 to 90 years, who were systemically healthy. Each donor gave about 9.2 milliliters of peripheral blood, drawn into EDTA-treated Vacutainer tubes. Ficoll-Paque density-gradient centrifugation was used to isolate PBMCs, with at least 6 million obtained per sample. Trizol reagent was used to extract total RNA from PBMCs, with at least 5.5 micrograms per sample. For every donor, an aliquot of PBMCs went through flow cytometry to measure the percentages of naive CD45RAhigh/CD27high T cells. The germline V gene gives CDR1 as SGHTA and CDR2 as FQGNSA. The junction carries 22 bases between V and J, which are trimmed by 6 bases and 11 bases respectively. From its cysteine to its phenylalanine, the CDR3 spans 14 amino acids. The retained sequence is limited to the CDR3, 42 bases, with the frame set at the first base.

Material for sequencing was blood. This receptor was identified in a woman between 40 and 50 years old in good health. The rearranged chain carries TRBV7-2 and TRBJ2-5; D gene: possibly TRBD2, on 6 matching bases. Here is the DNA: TGTGCCAGCAGGGCGGGACGGCCTCCCAATGAGCAGTACTTC. This gives the protein CASRAGRPPNEQYF.